One and the same sample provided the 13 T cell receptor beta chains below, sequenced in a study of blood T cells in healthy people across ages. A second PCR of roughly 7 to 11 cycles used a sample-barcoded 5' primer and a J-beta primer mix. Via MiXCR, TCRdb re-called the 5' RACE reads, giving one row per CDR3 protein. The sample yields around 710,000 distinct CDR3 sequences, roughly 45% seen once. The sample taken for sequencing was blood. Receptors originate from a woman aged 60-70 years in good health.

There are a few counts of this clonotype. This chain links TRBV11-1 with TRBJ1-2; possibly TRBD1 for D (5 bases). Trimming left V 5 bases short and J 4 bases short, with 14 bases between. The CDR3 is 14 residues long. Per the germline V gene, CDR1 is SGHAT and CDR2 is FQDESV (reference sequence). In nucleotides, the CDR3 is TGTGCCAGCAGCATAAGGGGAGGAAGCTATGGCTACACCTTC. It specifies CASSIRGGSYGYTF. Full variable domain (missing parts from reference TRBV11-1 and TRBJ1-2): EAEVAQSPRYKITEKSQAVAFWCDPISGHATLYWYRQILGQGPELLVQFQDESVVDDSQLPKDRFSAERLKGVDSTLKIQPAELGDSAMYLCASSIRGGSYGYTFGSGTRLTVV.

The rearrangement joins TRBV5-1 to TRBJ1-4, with 7 bases lining up with TRBD1. J lost 7 bases, V lost 5 bases, and 8 bases had no gene match. There are 14 residues in the CDR3. Germline CDR1 reads SGHRS; CDR2 reads YFSETQ. CDR3 sequence: CASSLPGGSEKLFF. In DNA form, the CDR3 reads TGCGCCAGCAGTTTGCCAGGGGGGAGTGAAAAACTGTTTTTT.

The chain carries TRBV6-5 and TRBJ2-3; D remains unclear. V dropped 4 bases and J dropped 7 bases, with 9 bases sitting between them. The CDR3 length is 12 residues. Germline V gene data show CDR1 as MNHEY and CDR2 as SVGAGI. CDR3 residues: CASSFGDNTQYF. CDR3 bases: TGTGCCAGCAGTTTTGGGGATAATACGCAGTATTTT.

J is TRBJ2-5 and V is TRBV20-1; the match to TRBD1 covers 7 bases. V shed 0 bases and J 2 bases; nucleotides not matched to a gene: 12. The CDR3 is made up of 17 amino acids. Germline-derived CDR1 and CDR2 are DFQATT and SNEGSKA (reference sequence). The DNA for the CDR3 is TGCAGTGCTAGAGAATACCCGGACAGGACTTATCAAGAGACCCAGTACTTC. The encoded protein is CSAREYPDRTYQETQYF.

This clonotype was observed once. The V and J genes are TRBV21-1 and TRBJ2-7; the table's TRBD2 call for D was not verified on the DNA. TRBV21-1 is given as a pseudogene. This CDR3 is 18 amino acids long. The DNA of the CDR3 is TGTGCCAGCAGCATGGCGGGGACTAGCGGGGTGAGCTCCTACGAGCAGTACTTC. Translation: CASSMAGTSGVSSYEQYF.

The gene calls are TRBV11-2 and TRBJ2-3, with D perhaps TRBD1 (6 bases). CDR3 length equals 14 residues. CDR1 SGHAT and CDR2 FQNNGV come from the germline V gene. V shed 6 bases and J shed 4 bases, with 14 bases lying between them. In DNA, the CDR3 is TGTGCCAGCAGGCATACAGGGTCGGCAGATACGCAGTATTTT. It translates to CASRHTGSADTQYF.

The chain joins TRBV3-1 to TRBJ1-2; 8 bases are a match to TRBD1. J gave up 10 bases and V 5 bases, and 6 bases lay outside the gene matches. Germline-derived CDR1 and CDR2 are LGHDT and YNNKEL (reference sequence). This CDR3 contains 12 residues. The CDR3 DNA is TGTGCCAGCAGCACCTCGACAGGGGACTACACCTTC. Its translation: CASSTSTGDYTF.

This clonotype has a handful of counts. The V call is TRBV2, the J call TRBJ1-2, with D possibly matching TRBD1 (5 bases). The V gene lost 4 bases and the J gene lost 0 bases, with 9 bases spanning the gap. Germline CDR1 reads SNHLY; CDR2 reads FYNNEI. The CDR3 covers 14 residues. The DNA of the CDR3 is TGTGCCAGCAGTGGTTCAGGGCCTAACTATGGCTACACCTTC. Translation gives CASSGSGPNYGYTF. The entire variable domain, with the rest obtained from reference TRBV2 and TRBJ1-2, is as follows: EPEVTQTPSHQVTQMGQEVILRCVPISNHLYFYWYRQILGQKVEFLVSFYNNEISEKSEIFDDQFSVERPDGSNFTLKIRSTKLEDSAMYFCASSGSGPNYGYTFGSGTRLTVV.

This rearrangement joins TRBV5-1 to TRBJ2-1; 10 bases fit TRBD2. The end of the DNA fits TRBJ2-7 better, so the J call may be wrong. The CDR3 loop spans 17 amino acids. The germline V gene encodes CDR1 SGHRS and CDR2 YFSETQ. The DNA for the CDR3 is TGCGCCAGCAGCTGGGGGATAGCGGGAGGACGCTACAATGAGCAGTACTTC. This translates into CASSWGIAGGRYNEQYF.

This clonotype was observed a few times. The CDR3 is CSAAGDAETQYF. The CDR3, as DNA: TGCAGTGCTGCAGGGGATGCAGAGACCCAGTACTTC. The chain uses TRBV20-1 and TRBJ2-5, with D perhaps TRBD1 (6 bases). Germline V gene data show CDR1 as DFQATT and CDR2 as SNEGSKA (reference sequence). The CDR3 consists of 12 residues. Between the trimmed V and J ends, which lost 5 bases and 4 bases, there was a span of 11 bases.

This chain joins TRBV6-1 and TRBJ2-3; TRBD2 matches at 10 bases. Germline-derived CDR1 and CDR2 are MNHNS and SASEGT. Trimming at V came to 4 bases and at J to 2 bases, leaving 9 bases not matched to a gene. The CDR3 loop spans 17 amino acids. CDR3 loop: CASSVLAGERVTDTQYF. The CDR3 DNA follows: TGTGCCAGCAGTGTGCTAGCGGGAGAGCGGGTCACAGATACGCAGTATTTT.

About this clonotype: At one end, the junction sequence differs from germline, possibly due to a read error. This chain connects TRBV9 to TRBJ2-3; no definite D call. This CDR3 has 14 amino acids. Germline CDR1 and CDR2: SGDLS and YYNGEE. CDR3 loop: CARSVADPPDTQYF. The CDR3, as DNA: TGTGCCCGCAGCGTAGCAGACCCCCCGGATACGCAGTATTTT.

This clonotype was counted between two and nine times. V is TRBV3-1 and J is TRBJ2-7, with 8 bases that match TRBD1. CDR1 is LGHDT and CDR2 is YNNKEL in the germline V gene (reference sequence). Trimming took 6 bases from V and 3 from J; bases not matched to a gene: 13. The CDR3 contains 16 residues. The CDR3 sequence is CASSHPADREDYEQYF. The CDR3 DNA reads as TGTGCCAGCAGTCATCCCGCGGACAGGGAAGACTACGAGCAGTACTTC.